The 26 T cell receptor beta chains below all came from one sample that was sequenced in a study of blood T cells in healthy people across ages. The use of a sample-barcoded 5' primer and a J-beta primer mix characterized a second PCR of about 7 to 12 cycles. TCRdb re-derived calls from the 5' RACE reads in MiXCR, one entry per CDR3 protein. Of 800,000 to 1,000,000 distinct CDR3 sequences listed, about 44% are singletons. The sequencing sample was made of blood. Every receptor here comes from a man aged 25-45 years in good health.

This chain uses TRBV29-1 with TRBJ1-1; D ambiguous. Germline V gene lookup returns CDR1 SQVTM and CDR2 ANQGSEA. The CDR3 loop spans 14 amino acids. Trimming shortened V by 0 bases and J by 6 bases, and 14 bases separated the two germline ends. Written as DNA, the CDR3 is TGCAGCGTTGAAGATCTCGGGAGGGTCGCTGAAGCTTTCTTT. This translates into CSVEDLGRVAEAFF.

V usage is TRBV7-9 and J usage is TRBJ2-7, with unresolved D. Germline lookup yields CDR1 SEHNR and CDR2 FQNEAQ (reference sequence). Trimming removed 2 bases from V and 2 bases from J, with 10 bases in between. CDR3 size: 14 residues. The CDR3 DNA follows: TGTGCCAGCAGCTTACCGGCAGTAGCCTACGAGCAGTACTTC. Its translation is CASSLPAVAYEQYF.

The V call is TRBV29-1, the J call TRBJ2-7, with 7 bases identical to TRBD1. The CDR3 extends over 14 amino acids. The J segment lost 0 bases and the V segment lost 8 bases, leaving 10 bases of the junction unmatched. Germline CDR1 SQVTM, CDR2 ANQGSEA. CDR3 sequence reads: CSIRQGTVSYEQYF. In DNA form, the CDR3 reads TGCAGCATTAGACAGGGAACCGTCTCCTACGAGCAGTACTTC.

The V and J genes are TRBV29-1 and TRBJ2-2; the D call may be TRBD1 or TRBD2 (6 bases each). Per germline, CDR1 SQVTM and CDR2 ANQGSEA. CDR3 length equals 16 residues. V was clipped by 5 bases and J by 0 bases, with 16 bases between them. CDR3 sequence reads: CSVPSGGHTNTGELFF. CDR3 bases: TGCAGCGTTCCCTCCGGGGGACACACGAACACCGGGGAGCTGTTTTTT.

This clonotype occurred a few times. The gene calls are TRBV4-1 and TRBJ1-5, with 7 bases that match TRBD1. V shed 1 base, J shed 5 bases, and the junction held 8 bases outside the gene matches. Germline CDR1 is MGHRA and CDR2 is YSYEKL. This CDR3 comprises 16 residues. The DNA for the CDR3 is TGCGCCAGCAGCCAAGGAGGAGGGGGCGCGCATCAGCCCCAGCATTTT. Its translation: CASSQGGGGAHQPQHF.

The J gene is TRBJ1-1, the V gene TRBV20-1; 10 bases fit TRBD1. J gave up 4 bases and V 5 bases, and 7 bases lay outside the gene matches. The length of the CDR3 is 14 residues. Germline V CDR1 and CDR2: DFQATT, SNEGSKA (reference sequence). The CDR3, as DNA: TGCAGTGCTCCTCTGGACAGGGGGGGCACTGAAGCTTTCTTT. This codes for CSAPLDRGGTEAFF.

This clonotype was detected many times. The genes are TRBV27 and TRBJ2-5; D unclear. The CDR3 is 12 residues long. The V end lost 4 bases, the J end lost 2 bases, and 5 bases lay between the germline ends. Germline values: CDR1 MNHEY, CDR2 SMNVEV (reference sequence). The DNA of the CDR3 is TGTGCCAGCAGTTCACCTCAAGAGACCCAGTACTTC. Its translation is CASSSPQETQYF.

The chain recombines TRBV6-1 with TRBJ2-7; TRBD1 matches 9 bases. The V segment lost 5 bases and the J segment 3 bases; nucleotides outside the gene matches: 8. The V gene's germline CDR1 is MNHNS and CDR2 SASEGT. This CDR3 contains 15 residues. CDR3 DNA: TGTGCCAGCAGTACACAGGACAGGGGTGGCTACGAGCAGTACTTC. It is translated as CASSTQDRGGYEQYF.

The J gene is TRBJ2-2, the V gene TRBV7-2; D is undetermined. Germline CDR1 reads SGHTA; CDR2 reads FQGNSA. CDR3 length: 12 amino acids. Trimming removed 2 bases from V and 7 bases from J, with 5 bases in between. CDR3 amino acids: CASSLRYGELFF. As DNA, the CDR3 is TGTGCCAGCAGCTTACGATACGGGGAGCTGTTTTTT.

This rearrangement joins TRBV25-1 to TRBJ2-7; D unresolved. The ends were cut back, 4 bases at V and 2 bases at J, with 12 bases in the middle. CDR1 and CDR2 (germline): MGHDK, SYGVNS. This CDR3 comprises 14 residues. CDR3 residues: CASSAIFSPYEQYF. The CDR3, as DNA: TGTGCCAGCAGTGCCATCTTTAGCCCCTACGAGCAGTACTTC.

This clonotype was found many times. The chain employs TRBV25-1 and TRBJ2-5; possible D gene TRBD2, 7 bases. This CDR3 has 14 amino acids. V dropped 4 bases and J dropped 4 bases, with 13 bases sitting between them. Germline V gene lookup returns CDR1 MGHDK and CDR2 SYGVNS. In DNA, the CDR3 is TGTGCCAGCAGTGGCCAGGGGAGGGGAGAGACCCAGTACTTC. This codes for CASSGQGRGETQYF.

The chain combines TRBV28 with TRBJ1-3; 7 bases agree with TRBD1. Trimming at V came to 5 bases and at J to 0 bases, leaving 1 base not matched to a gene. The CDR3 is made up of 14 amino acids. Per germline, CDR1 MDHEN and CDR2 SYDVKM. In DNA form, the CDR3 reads TGTGCCAGCAGTAGACAGGGCTCTGGAAACACCATATATTTT. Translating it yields CASSRQGSGNTIYF.

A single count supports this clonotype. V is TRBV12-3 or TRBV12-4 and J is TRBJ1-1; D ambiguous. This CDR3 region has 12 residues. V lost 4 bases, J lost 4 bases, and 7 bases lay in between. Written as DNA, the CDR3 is TGTGCCAGCAGTTACGTCGGCACTGAAGCTTTCTTT. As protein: CASSYVGTEAFF.

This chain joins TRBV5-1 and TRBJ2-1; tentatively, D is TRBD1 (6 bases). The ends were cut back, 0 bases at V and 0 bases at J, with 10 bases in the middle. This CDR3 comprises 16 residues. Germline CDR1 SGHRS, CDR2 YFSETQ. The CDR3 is CASSLVGASSYNEQFF. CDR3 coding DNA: TGCGCCAGCAGCTTGGTGGGGGCTAGCTCCTACAATGAGCAGTTCTTC.

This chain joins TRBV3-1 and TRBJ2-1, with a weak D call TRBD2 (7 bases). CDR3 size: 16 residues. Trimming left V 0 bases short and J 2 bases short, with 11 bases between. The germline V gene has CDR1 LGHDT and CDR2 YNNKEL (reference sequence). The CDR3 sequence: CASSQDSRGPYNEQFF. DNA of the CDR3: TGTGCCAGCAGCCAAGATTCGCGGGGGCCCTACAATGAGCAGTTCTTC.

CDR3 loop: CASSPDWGGGPYEQYF. DNA for the CDR3: TGTGCCAGCAGCCCCGACTGGGGAGGCGGTCCCTACGAGCAGTACTTC. The chain employs TRBV7-2 and TRBJ2-7, with D maybe TRBD2 (6 bases). The CDR3 covers 16 residues. The V and J ends lost 5 bases and 2 bases respectively, with 19 bases between them. Looked up from germline, CDR1 is SGHTA and CDR2 is FQGNSA.

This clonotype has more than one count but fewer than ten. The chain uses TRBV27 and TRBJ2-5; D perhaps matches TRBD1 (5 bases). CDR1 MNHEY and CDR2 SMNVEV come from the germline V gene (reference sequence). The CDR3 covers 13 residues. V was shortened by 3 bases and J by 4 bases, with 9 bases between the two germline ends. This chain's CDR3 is CASSFQGSETQYF. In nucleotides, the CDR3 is TGTGCCAGCAGTTTCCAGGGTTCAGAGACCCAGTACTTC.

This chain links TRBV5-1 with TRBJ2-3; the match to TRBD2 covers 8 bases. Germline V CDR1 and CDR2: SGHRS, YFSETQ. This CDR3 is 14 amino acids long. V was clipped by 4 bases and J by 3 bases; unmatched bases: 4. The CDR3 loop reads CASSGSGDTDTQYF. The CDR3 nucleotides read TGCGCCAGCAGCGGTAGCGGGGATACAGATACGCAGTATTTT.

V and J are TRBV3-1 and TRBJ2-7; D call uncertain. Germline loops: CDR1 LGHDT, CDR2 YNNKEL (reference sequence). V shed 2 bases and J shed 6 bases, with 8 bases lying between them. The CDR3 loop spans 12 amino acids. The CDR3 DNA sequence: TGTGCCAGCAGCCAAAGTCGTGCCGAGCAGTACTTC. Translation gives CASSQSRAEQYF.

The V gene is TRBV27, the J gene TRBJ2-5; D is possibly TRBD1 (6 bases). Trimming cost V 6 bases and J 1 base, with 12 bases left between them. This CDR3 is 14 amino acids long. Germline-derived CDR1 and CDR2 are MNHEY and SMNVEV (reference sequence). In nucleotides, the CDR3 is TGTGCCAGCAGGCTAGGACAGTCCCAAGAGACCCAGTACTTC. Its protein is CASRLGQSQETQYF.

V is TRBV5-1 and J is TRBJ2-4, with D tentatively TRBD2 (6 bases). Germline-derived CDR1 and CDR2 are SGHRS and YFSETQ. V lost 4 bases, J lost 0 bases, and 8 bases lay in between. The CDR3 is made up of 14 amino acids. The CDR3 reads CASSGGTAKNIQYF. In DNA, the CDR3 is TGCGCCAGCAGCGGCGGGACAGCCAAAAACATTCAGTACTTC.

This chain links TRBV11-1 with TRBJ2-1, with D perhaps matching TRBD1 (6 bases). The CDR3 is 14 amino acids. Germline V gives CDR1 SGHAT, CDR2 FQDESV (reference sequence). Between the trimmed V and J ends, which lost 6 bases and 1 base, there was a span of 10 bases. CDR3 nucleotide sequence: TGTGCCAGCAGTGACAGGACATCCTACAATGAGCAGTTCTTC. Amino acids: CASSDRTSYNEQFF.

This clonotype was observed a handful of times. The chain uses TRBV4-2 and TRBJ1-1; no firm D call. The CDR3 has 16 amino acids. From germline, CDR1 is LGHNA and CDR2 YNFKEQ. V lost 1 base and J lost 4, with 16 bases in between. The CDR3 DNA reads TGTGCCAGCAGCCAAGTTTATGAGGTCTCTAGCACTGAAGCTTTCTTT. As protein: CASSQVYEVSSTEAFF.

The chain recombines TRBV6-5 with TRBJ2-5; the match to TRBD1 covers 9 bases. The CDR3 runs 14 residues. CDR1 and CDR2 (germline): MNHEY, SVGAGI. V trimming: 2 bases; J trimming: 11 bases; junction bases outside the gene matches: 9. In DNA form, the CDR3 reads TGTGCCAGCAGTTACGGGACAGGGAAGTTTGAGCAGTACTTC. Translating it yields CASSYGTGKFEQYF.

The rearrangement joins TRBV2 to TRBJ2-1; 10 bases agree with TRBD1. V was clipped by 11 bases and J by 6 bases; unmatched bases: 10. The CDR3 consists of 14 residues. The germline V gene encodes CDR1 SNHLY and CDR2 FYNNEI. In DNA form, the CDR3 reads TGTGCCGCCAGGGACAGGGGAGGGTCCAATGAGCAGTTCTTC. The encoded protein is CAARDRGGSNEQFF. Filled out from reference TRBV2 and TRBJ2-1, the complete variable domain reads EPEVTQTPSHQVTQMGQEVILRCVPISNHLYFYWYRQILGQKVEFLVSFYNNEISEKSEIFDDQFSVERPDGSNFTLKIRSTKLEDSAMYFCAARDRGGSNEQFFGPGTRLTVL.

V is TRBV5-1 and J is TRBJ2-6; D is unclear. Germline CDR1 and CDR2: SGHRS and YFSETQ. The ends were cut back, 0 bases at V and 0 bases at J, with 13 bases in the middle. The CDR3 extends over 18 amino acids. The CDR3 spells CASSLGVGRYSGANVLTF. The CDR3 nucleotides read TGCGCCAGCAGCTTGGGTGTTGGCCGGTACTCTGGGGCCAACGTCCTGACTTTC.